The source of this T cell receptor beta chain is a study of early T cells in non-severe SARS-CoV-2 infection. Trimming shortened V by 5 bases and J by 4 bases, and 14 bases separated the two germline ends. In germline, CDR1 is SQVTM, CDR2 ANQGSEA. The CDR3 contains 13 residues. This clonotype appeared a few times. Unique molecular identifiers were affixed to single, distinct cDNA molecules. TCRdb re-called the 5' RACE reads with MiXCR, one entry per CDR3 protein. The table has roughly 50,000 distinct CDR3 sequences, 8% to 9% seen once. The chain couples TRBV29-1 to TRBJ2-5, with D maybe TRBD2 (7 bases). The clonotype was recovered from an adult who was a healthcare worker with PCR-confirmed SARS-CoV-2 infection or an uninfected control (not recorded which). Sequencing used whole blood. The CDR3 bases are TGCAGCGTTTTGGCGGGGGCGCCAGAGACCCAGTACTTC. Translated: CSVLAGAPETQYF.